This T cell receptor (beta chain) comes out of a study of molecular identifiers for immune sequencing clone quantification. Sorting recovered naive CD8 T cells on a CD8+CD4-CCR7+CD45RA+ profile. Trimming pared 3 bases from V and 1 base from J, leaving 8 bases between. The CDR3 sequence is 13 residues long. Looked up from germline, CDR1 is SQVTM and CDR2 is ANQGSEA. Details on this clonotype: Antigen: not known.

General study findings and limits: Sizes of clones that are highly expanded could be underestimated (if identical TCR molecules share a barcode). Over 99% of effector molecules, but under 1% in naive cells, were held by clones with more than 20 RNA copies.

TCRdb used MiXCR to reprocess the PCR reads, holding one entry per CDR3 protein. This repertoire shows 400,000 to 600,000 distinct CDR3 sequences, 25% found once; its top ten account for just over 0.75%. Input material: naive CD8+ T cells from blood, with Jurkat cell RNA spiked in. As to subset: FACS-sorted CD8+CD4-CCR7+CD45RA+ naive T cells. The chain recombines TRBV29-1 with TRBJ2-3, with unresolved D. The origin of this receptor is a human donor in good health. Some libraries in this study had Jurkat cell RNA spiked in. The CDR3 DNA sequence: TGCAGCGTTGATGGGTGGGGCACAGATACGCAGTATTTT. Protein: CSVDGWGTDTQYF.